This record covers a single T cell receptor beta chain. It lacks a known antigen. Per-nucleotide qualities are absent, and no much larger clonotype sits a single base away. The germline V gene yields SGHTA for CDR1 and FQGNSA for CDR2. V lost 5 bases and J lost 0 bases; the stretch between them is 10 bases long. Including the terminal cysteine and phenylalanine, the CDR3 comprises 14 residues. Here the CDR3 DNA is all that survives: 42 bases in frame from base 1. The immunoSEQ multiplex PCR assay was used to generate TCR libraries, with TCR-beta and/or TCR-alpha/delta assays applied to each sample. The amplified TCR libraries were sequenced using the Illumina high-throughput platform. The study's own analysis went as follows. Clustering and dimensionality reduction relied on pairwise TCRdist distances among GMM-specific receptors from T cells that were either sorted ex vivo or expanded in vitro. Each clinical repertoire was assigned a mean NN-distance score, defined as the average TCRdist to the nearest 10% of tetramer-positive reference sequences. To compute GEM TCR motif frequency, the fraction of unique TCRs matching known GEM sequences by V/J usage and CDR3 length was calculated. Active tuberculosis was classified by linear discriminant analysis with leave-one-out cross-validation, implemented in scikit-learn. As stored in TCRdb, this immuneACCESS dataset retains in-frame rearrangements with V and J assigned. A fraction of the clones does not appear; measured against another copy, unresolved V genes explain less than half of the discrepancy, and the remainder lacks a known reason. The V and J calls and the clone size are those of that table, but D and trimming were determined from the DNA. This sample holds some 49,000 clones; more than 90% were observed only once. Approximately 1.5% of the sample goes to the ten largest clones.

The time point label, read with the paper, signifies: new active TB diagnosis, blood taken before or within 7 days of starting treatment. Active tuberculosis patients were HIV-seronegative South African adults aged 18 years or older with a new diagnosis. Confirmation of active tuberculosis came from positive sputum smear microscopy and/or a positive M. tuberculosis culture. Unsorted cryopreserved PBMC were immunosequenced, covering on average about 100,000 T cells per clinical donor. This sample was taken from a study of T cells in tuberculosis (dated by TCRdb to between 2017 and 2018). In the study overall: To characterize T cells specific for the mycobacterial lipid antigen glucose monomycolate (GMM), the study used CD1B tetramers together with high-throughput TCR immunosequencing. PBMC from active tuberculosis patients were archived either before standard anti-tuberculosis treatment began or within 7 days of its start. With ten people per group, a South African clinical cohort compared IGRA-negative adolescents, IGRA-positive adolescents with latent tuberculosis, and adults with active tuberculosis. Overall study results and their limits: Compared with IGRA-negative controls, TCR-alpha repertoires from active tuberculosis had smaller mean NN-distances to GMM-specific TCRs, which suggests clonal expansion of these TCRs. Clinical samples were chosen by availability of cryopreserved specimens, and active tuberculosis cases were adults while controls were adolescents. Using GEM motif frequencies, a classifier achieved around 70% accuracy, whereas a classifier built on the diverse GMM-specific repertoire got to nearly 90% accuracy (AUROC about 0.9). The smaller NN-distances were partly driven by shorter CDR3-alpha lengths in active tuberculosis patients, and the difference for TCR-beta did not reach statistical significance.

Recombination linked TRBV7-2 to TRBJ1-1; the D segment could be TRBD1, given 5 matching bases. The starting material was PBMCs, obtained at tuberculosis diagnosis. This clonotype originated in an adult with tuberculosis. The CDR3 protein is CASSLGRMNTEAFF. The DNA sequence is TGTGCCAGCAGCCTGGGGCGGATGAACACTGAAGCTTTCTTT. Where the CDR3 stops, the reference TRBV7-2 and TRBJ1-1 genes take over; the full variable domain is GAGVSQSPSNKVTEKGKDVELRCDPISGHTALYWYRQSLGQGLEFLIYFQGNSAPDKSGLPSDRFSAERTGGSVSTLTIQRTQQEDSAVYLCASSLGRMNTEAFFGQGTRLTVV.